Listed here is a single TCR beta chain. No antigen is known for it. The data were taken from a study of T cell responses to AZD1222 COVID-19 vaccine. Study-level information: Investigators merged groups given second doses at roughly 4 or roughly 12 weeks. Study outcomes and limitations: Possibly, clonal diversity was underestimated; donors were largely white British and included more females. Researchers took repertoire samples only after the peak T cell response had come.

The method was immunoSEQ multiplex PCR; TCRdb's version includes in-frame clones alone and lacks a portion of them. The profile shows 100,000 or so clones, just over 85% of them singletons. V lost 0 bases to trimming and J lost 3 bases, with 0 bases between them. In germline, CDR1 is SGDLS, CDR2 YYNGEE. The CDR3 covers 11 residues. Material: peripheral blood, obtained on day 0 of AZD1222 vaccination. The chain recombines TRBV9 with TRBJ2-5; D uncertain. The sequence was collected from an adult in good health. As DNA, the CDR3 is TGTGCCAGCAGCGTAGAAGAGACCCAGTACTTC. Translation gives CASSVEETQYF.